What follows are 10 T cell receptor beta chains derived from one specimen sequenced in a study of cytomegalovirus exposure and HLA in healthy donors. A multiplex PCR was run with 60 Vbeta primers and 13 Jbeta primers. TCRdb's table, derived via immunoSEQ multiplex PCR, lists solely in-frame clones and lacks some. This sample yields 170,000 or so clones, of which less than 90% are seen a single time; 1.6% belongs to the top ten. The sequenced material came from PBMCs. These receptors were taken from a man in his forties or fifties in good health and CMV-seronegative.

The gene calls are TRBV6-6 and TRBJ1-2; D uncertain. Germline CDR1 and CDR2: MNHNY and SVGAGI (reference sequence). The CDR3 is 14 residues long. V lost 4 bases to trimming and J lost 7 bases, with 16 bases between them. The CDR3 sequence: CASSSEVPHPGYTF. The DNA for the CDR3 is TGTGCCAGCAGTTCCGAGGTCCCTCATCCTGGCTACACCTTC.

The gene calls are TRBV25-1 and TRBJ2-5; D is ambiguous. The J call is doubtful: the DNA matches TRBJ2-7 better. This CDR3 is 17 amino acids long. Germline loops: CDR1 MGHDK, CDR2 SYGVNS. CDR3 residues: CASSDERRGSLSYEQYF. Written as DNA, the CDR3 is TGTGCCAGCAGTGACGAGCGTAGAGGCAGCCTCTCCTACGAGCAGTACTTC.

The gene calls are TRBV18 and TRBJ2-6, with D maybe TRBD1 (6 bases). This CDR3 is 18 amino acids long. Deletions cut 4 bases from V and 0 bases from J, with 16 bases between. In germline, CDR1 is KGHSH, CDR2 LQKENI. The CDR3 spells CASSLQGTELSGANVLTF. DNA for the CDR3: TGTGCCAGCTCACTTCAGGGGACCGAACTCTCTGGGGCCAACGTCCTGACTTTC.

This chain uses TRBV11-2 with TRBJ2-7; 7 positions agree with TRBD1. This CDR3 region has 12 residues. The junction had 2 bases not matched to a gene; V was cut back by 8 bases and J by 1 base. Germline V gene lookup returns CDR1 SGHAT and CDR2 FQNNGV. In DNA form, the CDR3 reads TGTGCCAGCGGGGGACAGTCCTACGAGCAGTACTTC. Encoded protein: CASGGQSYEQYF.

This chain joins TRBV19 and TRBJ1-4; D uncertain. V gave up 4 bases and J gave up 3 bases, with 15 bases separating them. Germline V gene lookup returns CDR1 LNHDA and CDR2 SQIVND (reference sequence). The CDR3 totals 16 residues. CDR3 nucleotide sequence: TGTGCCAGTAGTAAGGCAGGAAGCCTCCCTAATGAAAAACTGTTTTTT. It yields the protein CASSKAGSLPNEKLFF.

The genes are TRBV28 and TRBJ1-2, with D tentatively TRBD1 (5 bases). The ends were cut back, 7 bases at V and 4 bases at J, with 16 bases in the middle. CDR1 is MDHEN and CDR2 is SYDVKM in the germline V gene. This CDR3 comprises 14 residues. The CDR3, as DNA: TGTGCCAGCAATCCGGACGGGGGTAGCTATGGCTACACCTTC. Translated: CASNPDGGSYGYTF.

The chain carries TRBV7-2 and TRBJ2-3; 8 bases align to TRBD1. Germline V gene data show CDR1 as SGHTA and CDR2 as FQGNSA. The CDR3 runs 14 residues. V gave up 5 bases and J gave up 2 bases; unmatched junction bases: 3. The chain's CDR3 is CASSPGQVTDTQYF. The DNA for the CDR3 is TGTGCCAGCAGCCCGGGACAGGTCACAGATACGCAGTATTTT.

This clone was found once. The gene calls are TRBV6-4 and TRBJ2-2; D possibly corresponds to TRBD1 (6 bases). Germline V gene sequence: CDR1 MRHNA, CDR2 SNTAGT. V was shortened by 6 bases and J by 6 bases, with 17 bases between the two germline ends. This CDR3 is built from 15 residues. The CDR3 DNA sequence: TGTGCCAGCAGCGAAAGGGCAGGGGCCTCCGGGGAGCTGTTTTTT. Protein sequence: CASSERAGASGELFF.

The chain links TRBV7-2 to TRBJ2-7, with 9 bases fitting TRBD1. The CDR3 runs 12 residues. Germline lookup yields CDR1 SGHTA and CDR2 FQGNSA. After removal of 6 bases from V and 6 bases from J, the junction contained 3 bases not matched to a gene. The DNA for the CDR3 is TGTGCCAGCAGAAAGGACAGGGGCGAGCAGTACTTC. Protein product: CASRKDRGEQYF.

The rearrangement links TRBV27 to TRBJ1-6; TRBD1 aligns across 10 bases. Losses at the gene ends were 2 bases for V and 0 bases for J; bases not matched to a gene: 4. CDR3 length: 18 amino acids. The germline gives CDR1 MNHEY, CDR2 SMNVEV (reference sequence). CDR3 loop: CASSLDRGHLSYNSPLHF. The CDR3, as DNA: TGTGCCAGCAGTTTAGACAGGGGGCATCTCTCCTATAATTCACCCCTCCACTTT.